The 5 T cell receptor beta chains below all came from one sample that was sequenced in a study of tissue T cells after allogeneic stem cell transplantation. TCRdb keeps only in-frame clones here, not all; method: immunoSEQ multiplex PCR. The sample shows roughly 780 clones, about 49% of them seen only once. Sequenced here: blood, sampled at autopsy. The receptors were sampled from a female patient between 40 and 75 years old with steroid-refractory graft-versus-host disease after an allogeneic stem cell transplant. Some T cells may be the graft donor's.

The chain carries TRBV29-1 and TRBJ1-2; no reliable D call. Trimming stripped 4 bases from V and 6 bases from J, with 12 bases between. The CDR3 loop spans 12 amino acids. Germline V gene sequence: CDR1 SQVTM, CDR2 ANQGSEA. Here the CDR3 reads CSVGTSRDGYTF. Here the CDR3 DNA reads TGCAGCGTTGGTACCTCCCGGGATGGCTACACCTTC.

V gene TRBV3-1 (or the pseudogene TRBV3-2) combines with J gene TRBJ1-2; maybe TRBD1 (5 bases). Germline-derived CDR1 and CDR2 are LGHDT and YNNKEL (reference sequence). The CDR3 consists of 13 residues. The V and J ends lost 1 base and 5 bases respectively, with 8 bases between them. CDR3 sequence: CASSQVQGYGYTF. CDR3 sequence (DNA): TGTGCCAGCAGCCAAGTTCAGGGATATGGCTACACCTTC.

In this sample, this clone turned up a few times. The rearrangement uses TRBV6-5 and TRBJ1-6, with 8 bases fitting TRBD1. Trimming removed 8 bases from V and 6 bases from J; junction bases left unmatched: 9. Per the germline V gene, CDR1 is MNHEY and CDR2 is SVGAGI. This CDR3 region has 15 residues. CDR3 sequence (DNA): TGTGCCAGCCAACAGGGGGGTGCTTTTAATTCACCCCTCCACTTT. Translation gives CASQQGGAFNSPLHF.

The chain couples TRBV13 to TRBJ2-7, with 9 positions matching TRBD2. Germline V gene lookup returns CDR1 PRHDT and CDR2 FYEKMQ (reference sequence). The CDR3 totals 14 residues. The J segment lost 1 base and the V segment lost 7 bases, leaving 5 bases of the junction unmatched. This CDR3 reads CASKRTSVSYEQYF. The DNA of the CDR3 is TGTGCCAGCAAACGGACTAGCGTATCCTACGAGCAGTACTTC.

This clone was picked up a small number of times. The chain couples TRBV5-6 to TRBJ1-4, with D possibly being TRBD1 (5 bases). Trimming shortened V by 1 base and J by 6 bases, and 13 bases separated the two germline ends. Germline CDR1 and CDR2: SGHDT and YYEEEE. The CDR3 totals 15 residues. This CDR3 reads CASSLFFDRDEKLFF. Written as DNA, the CDR3 is TGTGCCAGCAGCTTGTTTTTCGACAGAGATGAAAAACTGTTTTTT.